This entry describes one TCR beta chain. The specificity of this receptor is unknown. The input lacks base qualities; no much larger clone sits a single base away. The sample belongs to a study of blood T cell repertoires in COVID-19 (dated by TCRdb to about 2020). Background on the whole study: Collaborator samples came from the United States, Italy and Spain and covered acute and convalescent phases of COVID-19. Subjects who had been exposed to COVID-19, were actively infected with it, or had recovered from it provided the deeply sampled blood TCRbeta repertoires that made up the dataset. Where available, HLA class I and class II types were taken from metadata supplied by the sample provider and were not determined by assay-based typing. Nearly every sample came with metadata listing a de-identified subject ID, COVID-19 status, age in years and sex. The repertoires were released in a freely available public database meant as a resource for research on the immune response to SARS-CoV-2. The samples were drawn from the first 160 participants of the ongoing ImmuneRACE study and from 950 to 1,500 subjects provided by 6 global collaborators. The prospective study material was composed of cDNA or gDNA derived from T cells, B-cell-depleted T cells, or PBMCs. On the study overall, not on this receptor specifically: Clinical and demographic metadata were provided uncurated, with the amount varying by source and participant.

Based on the germline V gene (reference sequence), the CDR1 and CDR2 sequences are LNHDA and SQIVND. The V end loses 5 bases and the J end loses 4 bases, and a stretch of 8 bases separates them. The CDR3 runs 12 amino acids, cysteine and phenylalanine included. Only the CDR3 DNA is retained, 36 bases long and in frame from the first base. TCRbeta CDR3 regions were amplified from genomic DNA by means of the immunoSEQ Assay, a bias-controlled multiplex PCR. The original methods were these. The number of nucleated cells in each sample was estimated by amplification of reference gene primers within the assay. Sequence reads were collapsed and filtered to measure the absolute abundance of every unique TCRbeta CDR3 rearrangement. For each sample, productive Simpson clonality was calculated by taking the square root of Simpson's diversity index across productive rearrangements. In its TCRdb copy, this immuneACCESS table keeps in-frame sequences only and misses some clones. Where compared with another copy, unresolved V genes explain less than half of these, and the others have no known cause. The DNA gave D and trimming, while V, J and clone size come from that table. This sample lists approximately 220,000 clones; around 90% were detected once. The ten largest clones take up about 15% of the sample.

Enrolling through a virtual design, the prospective study's participants ranged in age from roughly 18 to 95 years and lived across more than 20 United States geographic areas. To assign participants to cohorts, the prospective study relied on clinical history that participants themselves reported in a screening survey and a study questionnaire. Exposed participants were defined as having been in contact with someone with a PCR-confirmed or clinician-diagnosed COVID-19 case within 2 weeks of study entry. Mobile phlebotomists in the prospective study collected whole blood, serum and a nasopharyngeal or oropharyngeal swab from every participant. Additional blood draws and questionnaires over a 2-month period could optionally be provided by prospective study participants. Prospective study blood samples were shipped either frozen or at room temperature before DNA extraction.

Sequencing used PBMCs or T cells enriched from blood (not recorded which). The chain uses TRBV19 and TRBJ1-2, with TRBD1 as a weak D call on 5 bases. The receptor's source is a man aged 30 to 45 who had been exposed to COVID-19. The CDR3 sequence is CASSPQGYGYTF. The DNA is as follows: TGTGCCAGTAGTCCCCAGGGCTATGGCTACACCTTC.